This TCR beta chain was identified during a study of blood T cell repertoires in COVID-19. Study overall: PBMCs, B-cell-depleted T cells, or T cells provided the cDNA or gDNA that made up the material.

The CDR3 covers 13 residues. Trimming took 6 bases from V and 3 from J, leaving 9 bases between them. Germline V gene lookup returns CDR1 SGHVS and CDR2 FQNEAQ. Per the authors' pipeline: Estimated nucleated cell counts came from reference gene primer amplification. Assay used: immunoSEQ multiplex PCR; TCRdb lists only in-frame clones, some missing. V, J and clone size derive from that table, while D and trimming were established from the DNA sequence. The table has about 140,000 clones, about 80% seen once. The sequenced sample consisted of peripheral blood. The source of this sequence is a man aged 65 to 85 who had recovered from COVID-19. This chain joins TRBV7-8 and TRBJ2-1; D call uncertain. DNA of the CDR3: TGTGCCAGCAGGATAGGCGGCTACAATGAGCAGTTCTTC. Encoded protein: CASRIGGYNEQFF.